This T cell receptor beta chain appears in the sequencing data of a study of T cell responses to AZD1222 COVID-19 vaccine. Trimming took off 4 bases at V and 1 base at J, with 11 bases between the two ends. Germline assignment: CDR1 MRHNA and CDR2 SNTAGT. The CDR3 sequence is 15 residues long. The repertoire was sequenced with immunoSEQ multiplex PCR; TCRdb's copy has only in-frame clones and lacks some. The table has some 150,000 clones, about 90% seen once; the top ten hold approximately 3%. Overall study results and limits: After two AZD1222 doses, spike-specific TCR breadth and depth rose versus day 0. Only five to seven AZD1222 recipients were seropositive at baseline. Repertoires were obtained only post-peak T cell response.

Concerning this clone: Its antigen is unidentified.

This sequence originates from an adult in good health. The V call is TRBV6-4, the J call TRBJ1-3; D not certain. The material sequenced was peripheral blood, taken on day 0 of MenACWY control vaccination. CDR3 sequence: CASSALAGSGNTIYF. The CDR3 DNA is TGTGCCAGCAGTGCCCTCGCGGGATCTGGAAACACCATATATTTT.